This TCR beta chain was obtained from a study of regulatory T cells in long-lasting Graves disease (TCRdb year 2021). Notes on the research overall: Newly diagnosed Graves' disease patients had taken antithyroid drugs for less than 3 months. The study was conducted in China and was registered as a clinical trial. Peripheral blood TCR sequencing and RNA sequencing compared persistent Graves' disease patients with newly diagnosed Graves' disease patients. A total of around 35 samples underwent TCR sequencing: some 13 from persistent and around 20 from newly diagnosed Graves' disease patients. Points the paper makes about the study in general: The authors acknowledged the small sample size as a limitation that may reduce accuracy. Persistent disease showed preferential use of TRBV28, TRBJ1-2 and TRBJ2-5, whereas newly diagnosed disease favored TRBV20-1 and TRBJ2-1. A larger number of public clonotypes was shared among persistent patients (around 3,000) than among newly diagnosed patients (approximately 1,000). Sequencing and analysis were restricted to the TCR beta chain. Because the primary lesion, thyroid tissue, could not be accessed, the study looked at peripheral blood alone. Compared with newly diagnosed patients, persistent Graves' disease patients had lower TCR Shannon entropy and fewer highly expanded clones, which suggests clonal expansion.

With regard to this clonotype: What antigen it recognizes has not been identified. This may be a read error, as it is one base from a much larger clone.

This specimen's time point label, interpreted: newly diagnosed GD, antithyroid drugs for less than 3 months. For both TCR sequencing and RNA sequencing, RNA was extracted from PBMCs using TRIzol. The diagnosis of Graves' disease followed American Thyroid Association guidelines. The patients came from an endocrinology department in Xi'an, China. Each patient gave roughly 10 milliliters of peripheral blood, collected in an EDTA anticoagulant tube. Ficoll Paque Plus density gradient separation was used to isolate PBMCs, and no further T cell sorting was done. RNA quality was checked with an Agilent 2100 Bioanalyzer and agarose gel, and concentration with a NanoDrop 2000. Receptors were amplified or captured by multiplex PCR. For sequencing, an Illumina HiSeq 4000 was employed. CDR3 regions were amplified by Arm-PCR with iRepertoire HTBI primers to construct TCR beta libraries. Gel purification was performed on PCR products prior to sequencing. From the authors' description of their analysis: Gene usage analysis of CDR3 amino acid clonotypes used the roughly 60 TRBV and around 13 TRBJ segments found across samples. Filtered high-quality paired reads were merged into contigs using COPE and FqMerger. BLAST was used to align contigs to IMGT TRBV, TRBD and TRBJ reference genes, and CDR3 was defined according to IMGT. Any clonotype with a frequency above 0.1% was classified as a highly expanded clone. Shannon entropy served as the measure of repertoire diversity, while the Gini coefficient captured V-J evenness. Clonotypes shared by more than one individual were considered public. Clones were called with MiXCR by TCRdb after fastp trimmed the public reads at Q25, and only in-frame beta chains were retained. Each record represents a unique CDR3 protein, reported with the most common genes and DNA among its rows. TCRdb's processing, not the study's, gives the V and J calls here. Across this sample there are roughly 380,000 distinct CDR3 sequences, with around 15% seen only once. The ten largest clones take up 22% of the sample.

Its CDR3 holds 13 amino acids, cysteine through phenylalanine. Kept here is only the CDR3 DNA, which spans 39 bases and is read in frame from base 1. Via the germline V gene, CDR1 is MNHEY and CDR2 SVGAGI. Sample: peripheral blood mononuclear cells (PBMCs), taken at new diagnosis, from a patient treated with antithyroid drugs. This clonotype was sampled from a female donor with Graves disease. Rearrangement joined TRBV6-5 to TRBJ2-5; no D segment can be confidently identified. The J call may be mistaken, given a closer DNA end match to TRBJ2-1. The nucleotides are TGTGCCAGCAGTTACTCGGAAGACAATGAGCAGTTCTTC. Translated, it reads CASSYSEDNEQFF.